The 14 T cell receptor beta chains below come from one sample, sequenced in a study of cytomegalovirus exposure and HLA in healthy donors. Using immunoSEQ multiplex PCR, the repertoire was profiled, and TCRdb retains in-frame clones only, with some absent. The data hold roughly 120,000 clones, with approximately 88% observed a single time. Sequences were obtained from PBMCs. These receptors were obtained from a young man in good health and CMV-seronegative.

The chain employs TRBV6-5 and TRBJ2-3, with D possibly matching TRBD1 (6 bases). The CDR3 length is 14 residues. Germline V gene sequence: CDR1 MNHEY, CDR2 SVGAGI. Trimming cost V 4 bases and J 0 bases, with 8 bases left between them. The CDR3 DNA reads TGTGCCAGCAGTTCCGGACAGAGCACAGATACGCAGTATTTT. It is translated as CASSSGQSTDTQYF.

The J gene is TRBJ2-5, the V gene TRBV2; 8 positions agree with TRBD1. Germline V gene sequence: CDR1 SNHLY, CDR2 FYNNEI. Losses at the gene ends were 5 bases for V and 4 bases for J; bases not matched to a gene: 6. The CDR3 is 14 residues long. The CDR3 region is CASSYTGGLETQYF. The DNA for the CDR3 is TGTGCCAGCAGTTATACAGGGGGTTTAGAGACCCAGTACTTC.

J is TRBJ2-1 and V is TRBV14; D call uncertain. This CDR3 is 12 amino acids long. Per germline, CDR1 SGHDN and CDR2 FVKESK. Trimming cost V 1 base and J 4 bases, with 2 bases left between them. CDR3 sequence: CASSQAYNEQFF. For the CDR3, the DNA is TGTGCCAGCAGCCAAGCGTACAATGAGCAGTTCTTC.

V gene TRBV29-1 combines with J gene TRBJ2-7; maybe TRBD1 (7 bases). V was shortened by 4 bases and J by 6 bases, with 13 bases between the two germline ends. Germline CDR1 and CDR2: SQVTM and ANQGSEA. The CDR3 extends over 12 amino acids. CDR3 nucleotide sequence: TGCAGCGTTGCAGGGGGGTCGTTCGAGCAGTACTTC. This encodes CSVAGGSFEQYF.

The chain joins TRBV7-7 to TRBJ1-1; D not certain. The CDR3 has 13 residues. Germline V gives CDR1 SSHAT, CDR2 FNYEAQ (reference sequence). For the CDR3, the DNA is TGTGCTATCCCCGAAGCAGGGAACACTGAAGCTTTCTTT. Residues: CAIPEAGNTEAFF.

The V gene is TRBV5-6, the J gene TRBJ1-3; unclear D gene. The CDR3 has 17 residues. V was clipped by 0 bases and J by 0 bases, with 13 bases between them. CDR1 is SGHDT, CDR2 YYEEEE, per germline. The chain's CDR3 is CASSLVGQSLSGNTIYF. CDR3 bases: TGTGCCAGCAGCTTGGTTGGGCAGAGCCTCTCTGGAAACACCATATATTTT. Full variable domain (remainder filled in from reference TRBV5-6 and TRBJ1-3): DAGVTQSPTHLIKTRGQQVTLRCSPKSGHDTVSWYQQALGQGPQFIFQYYEEEERQRGNFPDRFSGHQFPNYSSELNVNALLLGDSALYLCASSLVGQSLSGNTIYFGEGSWLTVV.

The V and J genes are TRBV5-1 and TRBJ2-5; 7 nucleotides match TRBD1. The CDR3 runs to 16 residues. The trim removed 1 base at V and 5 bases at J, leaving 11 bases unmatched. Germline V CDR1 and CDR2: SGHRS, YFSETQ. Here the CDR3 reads CASSLTTDRLGETQYF. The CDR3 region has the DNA TGCGCCAGCAGCTTGACAACGGACAGGTTGGGGGAGACCCAGTACTTC.

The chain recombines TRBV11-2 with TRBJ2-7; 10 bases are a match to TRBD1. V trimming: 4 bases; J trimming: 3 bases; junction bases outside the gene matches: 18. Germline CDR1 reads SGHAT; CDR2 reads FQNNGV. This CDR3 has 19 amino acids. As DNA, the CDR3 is TGTGCCAGCAGCTACAGACAGGGGGCTTCATTGGGTATAGACTACGAGCAGTACTTC. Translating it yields CASSYRQGASLGIDYEQYF.

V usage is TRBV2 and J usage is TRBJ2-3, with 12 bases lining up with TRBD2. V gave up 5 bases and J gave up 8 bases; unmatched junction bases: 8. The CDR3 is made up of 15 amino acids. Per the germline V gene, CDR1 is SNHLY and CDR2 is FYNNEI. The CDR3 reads CASSLRLAGATTQYF. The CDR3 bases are TGTGCCAGCAGTCTAAGACTAGCGGGGGCCACTACGCAGTATTTT.

CDR3 DNA: TGTGCCAGCAGCCCAGAGGTGGTCGGGATTCAGTACTTC. Protein: CASSPEVVGIQYF. The rearrangement links TRBV11-3 to TRBJ2-4; D unclear. Trimming removed 5 bases at V and 10 bases at J, with 15 bases between. Germline loops: CDR1 SGHNT, CDR2 YENEEA. This CDR3 contains 13 residues.

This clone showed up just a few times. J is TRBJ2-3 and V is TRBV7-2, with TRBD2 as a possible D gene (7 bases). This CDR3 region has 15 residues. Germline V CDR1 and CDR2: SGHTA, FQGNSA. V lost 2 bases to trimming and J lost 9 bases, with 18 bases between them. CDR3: CASSLNGGGGDTQYF. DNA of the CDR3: TGTGCCAGCAGCTTAAATGGGGGCGGGGGTGACACGCAGTATTTT.

CDR3 sequence (DNA): TGTGCCAGCAGAGGACAGGGCCCCATCAGGAATGAGCAGTTCTTC. Translation gives CASRGQGPIRNEQFF. The chain links TRBV28 to TRBJ2-1; 8 bases are a match to TRBD1. With 6 bases clipped from V and 7 bases from J, the junction kept 11 bases outside the gene matches. Per germline, CDR1 MDHEN and CDR2 SYDVKM. The CDR3 loop spans 15 amino acids.

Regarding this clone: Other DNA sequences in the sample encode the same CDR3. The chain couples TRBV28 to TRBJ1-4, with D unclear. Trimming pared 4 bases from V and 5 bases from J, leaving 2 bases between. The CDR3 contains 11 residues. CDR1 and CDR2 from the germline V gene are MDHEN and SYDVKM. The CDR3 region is CASSSNEKLFF. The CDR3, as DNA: TGTGCCAGCAGTTCAAATGAAAAACTGTTTTTT.

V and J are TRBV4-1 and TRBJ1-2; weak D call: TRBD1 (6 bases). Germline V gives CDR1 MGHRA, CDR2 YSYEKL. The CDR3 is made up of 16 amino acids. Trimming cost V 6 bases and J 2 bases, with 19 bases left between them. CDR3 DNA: TGCGCCAGCAGTCATCTAGAGTCCCAGGGGAACTATGGCTACACCTTC. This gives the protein CASSHLESQGNYGYTF.